This T cell receptor (beta chain) was sequenced in a study of shared clonotypes between healthy human individuals. Assay: immunoSEQ multiplex PCR; the TCRdb copy retains only in-frame clones and omits some. The sample yields some 2,000,000 clones, about 95% seen once. This CDR3 comprises 15 residues. The ends lost 2 bases at V and 5 bases at J; junction bases unmatched: 6. The germline V gene encodes CDR1 SGHDN and CDR2 FVKESK. The TCR comes from a man younger than 35 in good health. Sequencing used naive CD4+ T cells sorted from blood. Regarding subset: CD45RA+ positively selected. This sequence joins TRBV14 and TRBJ1-1; 9 bases are a match to TRBD1. The CDR3 nucleotides are TGTGCCAGCAGCCAACAAACAGGGGGCGGAACTGAAGCTTTCTTT. Amino acid sequence: CASSQQTGGGTEAFF.